This TCR beta chain was obtained from a study of CD8 T cells in ankylosing spondylitis. General study points: The clones that were linked to disease were reported to be significantly enriched in matched synovial fluid samples from ankylosing spondylitis patients. There were earlier reports of some motif variants in reactive arthritis synovial fluid and blood.

The length of the CDR3 is 12 residues. Germline lookup yields CDR1 SGHAT and CDR2 FQNNGV. Deletions cut 4 bases from V and 6 bases from J, with 8 bases between. Quantitative 5'-RACE was performed with molecular barcodes, and it yielded the TCR beta libraries. From the 5' RACE reads, TCRdb called clonotypes with MiXCR, one entry per CDR3 protein. The table records about 250,000 distinct CDR3 sequences, more than 25% of them present only once. This clonotype was seen a few times. What it recognizes is unknown. The chain combines TRBV11-2 with TRBJ2-3; D not certain. The clonotype was recovered from a male donor with ankylosing spondylitis or in good health (not recorded which). The sequenced sample consisted of blood, either unsorted or a sorted T cell fraction (not recorded which). CDR3 nucleotides: TGTGCCAGCAGCTACTCCTCTGATACGCAGTATTTT. Translation gives CASSYSSDTQYF.